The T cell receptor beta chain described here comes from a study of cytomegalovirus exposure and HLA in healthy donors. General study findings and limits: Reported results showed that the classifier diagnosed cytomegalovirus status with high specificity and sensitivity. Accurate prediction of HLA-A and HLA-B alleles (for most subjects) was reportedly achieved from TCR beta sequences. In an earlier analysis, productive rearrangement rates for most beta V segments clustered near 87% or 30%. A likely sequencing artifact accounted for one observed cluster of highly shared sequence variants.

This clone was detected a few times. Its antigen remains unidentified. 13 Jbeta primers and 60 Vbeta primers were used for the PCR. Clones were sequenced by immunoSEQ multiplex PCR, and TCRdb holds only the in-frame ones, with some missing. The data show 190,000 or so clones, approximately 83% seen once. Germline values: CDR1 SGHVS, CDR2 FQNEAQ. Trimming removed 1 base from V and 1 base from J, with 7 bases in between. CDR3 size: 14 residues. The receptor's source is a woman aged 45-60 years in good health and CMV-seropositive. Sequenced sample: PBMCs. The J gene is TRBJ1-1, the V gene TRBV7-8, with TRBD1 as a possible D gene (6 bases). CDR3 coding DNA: TGTGCCAGCAGCTTAGTACAGGGGAACACTGAAGCTTTCTTT. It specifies CASSLVQGNTEAFF.